This is a list of T cell receptor beta chains from one sample in a study of blood T cell repertoires in COVID-19. Sequencing used immunoSEQ multiplex PCR; TCRdb keeps in-frame clones, though not all of them. The sample includes more than 350,000 clones, around nine tenths of them seen just once. Specimen: PBMCs or T cells enriched from blood (not recorded which). Receptors were obtained from a woman aged 45-59 years who had recovered from COVID-19. The CDR3 runs from the conserved cysteine through the conserved F or W. The order of the fields is D gene, V gene, CDR3 length, J gene, CDR3 DNA, CDR3 protein. D genes are given only for firm matches.

.	TRBV12-3/TRBV12-4	13	TRBJ2-4	TGTGCCAGCAGTTTAGTCCCCCAGAACATTCAGTACTTC	CASSLVPQNIQYF
TRBD1	TRBV5-1	16	TRBJ2-5	TGCGCCAGCAGCCTAAACGGACAGGGCAACCAAGAGACCCAGTACTTC	CASSLNGQGNQETQYF
.	TRBV5-1	15	TRBJ1-1	TGCGCCAGCAGCTTGGGTCCGGGGGTAAACACTGAAGCTTTCTTT	CASSLGPGVNTEAFF
TRBD2	TRBV4-3	16	TRBJ2-1	TGCGCCAGCAGCCCCTTTAGCGGGGACTCCTACAATGAGCAGTTCTTC	CASSPFSGDSYNEQFF
.	TRBV12-3/TRBV12-4	12	TRBJ2-7	TGTGCCAGCAGTTTACTTCTGGCCGAGCAGTACTTC	CASSLLLAEQYF
TRBD1	TRBV4-2	14	TRBJ1-4	TGTGCCAGCAGCCTTGACAGGGGGAATGAAAAACTGTTTTTT	CASSLDRGNEKLFF
.	TRBV2	14	TRBJ2-5	TGTGCCAGCCCCCCCCGCCGGGGGCAAGAGACCCAGTACTTC	CASPPRRGQETQYF
TRBD2	TRBV2	13	TRBJ2-7	TGTGCCAGCAGTGAACTAGCGGGGGGGCCCCAGTACTTC	CASSELAGGPQYF
TRBD1	TRBV3-1/TRBV3-2	13	TRBJ2-2	TGTGCCAGCAGCCGACAGGGCACCGGGGAGCTGTTTTTT	CASSRQGTGELFF
TRBD1	TRBV7-2	14	TRBJ2-7	TGTGCCAGCAAGCGGGACAGGGGAAGAAACGAGCAGTACTTC	CASKRDRGRNEQYF
TRBD1	TRBV6-5	15	TRBJ1-5	TGTGCCAGCAGTAAAACAGGGGGTTCTGACCAGCCCCAGCATTTT	CASSKTGGSDQPQHF
.	TRBV23-1	19	TRBJ1-2	TGCGCCAGCAGTCAACCCGAGACAGGTACGACGACCCTGAATTATGGCTACACCTTC	CASSQPETGTTTLNYGYTF
.	TRBV3-1/TRBV3-2	13	TRBJ1-2	TGTGCCAGCAGCTTGGCTGAGGACTATGGCTACACCTTC	CASSLAEDYGYTF
.	TRBV7-8	15	TRBJ2-1	TGTGCCAGCAGCTTAGTACAGGCTCTGGGCAATGAGCAGTTCTTC	CASSLVQALGNEQFF
.	TRBV3-1/TRBV3-2	15	TRBJ1-2	TGTGCCAGCAGCCATTTTGACAGATCTAACTATGGCTACACCTTC	CASSHFDRSNYGYTF
.	TRBV28	14	TRBJ1-2	TGTGCCAGCAGTTTGAGGAGCCCGGGCTATGGCTACACCTTC	CASSLRSPGYGYTF
TRBD1	TRBV7-9	16	TRBJ2-3	TGTGCCAGCAGCCCGTGGGGACAGCAGGTGACAGATACGCAGTATTTT	CASSPWGQQVTDTQYF
TRBD1	TRBV4-1	15	TRBJ1-1	TGCGCCAGCAGCCAACGGAATACAGGGGGCACTGAAGCTTTCTTT	CASSQRNTGGTEAFF
.	TRBV10-2	14	TRBJ1-6	TGCGCCAGCAGTGACGGAGGATGGCTGGATGAGTTGCTATTT	CASSDGGWLDELLF
TRBD1	TRBV19	15	TRBJ1-2	TGTGCCAGTAGTCGGAAGGGGGCGGATAACTATGGCTACACCTTC	CASSRKGADNYGYTF
.	TRBV5-1	14	TRBJ1-2	TGCGCCAGCAGCTTGGGCGGTAGCGGGTATGGCTACACCTTC	CASSLGGSGYGYTF